The entry below describes one TCR beta chain. Produced via immunoSEQ multiplex PCR; TCRdb's table is partial and in-frame only. The sample consists of some 350,000 clones, 85% to 90% of them appearing once. These data are taken from a study of blood T cell repertoires in COVID-19. CDR3 length: 13 residues. Trimming shortened V by 2 bases and J by 1 base, and 5 bases separated the two germline ends. Germline V gene lookup returns CDR1 MGHDK and CDR2 SYGVNS. The TCR originated in a woman in her seventies with COVID-19, enrolled during active disease. The sequenced material came from peripheral blood. The genes are TRBV25-1 and TRBJ1-1; D gene unclear. The CDR3 DNA sequence: TGTGCCAGCAGTGAACGGGGGAACACTGAAGCTTTCTTT. This gives the protein CASSERGNTEAFF.